These T cell receptor beta chains were read from a single sample in a study of cytomegalovirus exposure and HLA in healthy donors. The repertoire was sequenced with immunoSEQ multiplex PCR; TCRdb's copy has only in-frame clones and lacks some. The sample records 210,000 or so clones, approximately 80% being singletons. What was sequenced was PBMCs. The receptors here all came from a boy aged 2 to 9 in good health and CMV-seronegative. The CDR3 runs from the conserved cysteine through the conserved F or W. The D gene is left open where the match is weak. Size values are once, few and many counts, or a class for expanded clones, and some rows have none.

clone size,V gene,J gene,D gene,CDR3 protein,CDR3 DNA
-,TRBV19,TRBJ1-1,TRBD1,CASSSQGVGTEAFF,TGTGCCAGTAGTTCACAGGGGGTTGGCACTGAAGCTTTCTTT
-,TRBV7-7,TRBJ2-1,TRBD2,CASSSGGAYNEQFF,TGTGCTAGCAGTAGCGGGGGGGCCTACAATGAGCAGTTCTTC
few,TRBV19,TRBJ1-1,-,CASTLGSRRTEAFF,TGTGCCAGTACCTTAGGATCCCGGAGGACTGAAGCTTTCTTT
-,TRBV19,TRBJ1-1,-,CASSTETASTEAFF,TGTGCCAGTAGTACCGAGACTGCCAGCACTGAAGCTTTCTTT
-,TRBV5-6,TRBJ2-2,-,CASSRQHTGELFF,TGTGCCAGCAGCCGACAGCACACCGGGGAGCTGTTTTTT
-,TRBV27,TRBJ1-2,-,CASSLSLNYGYTF,TGTGCCAGCAGTTTATCACTTAACTATGGCTACACCTTC
few,TRBV4-1,TRBJ2-3,TRBD2,CASSQTAGGAPDTQYF,TGCGCCAGCAGCCAAACAGCGGGGGGGGCCCCAGATACGCAGTATTTT
-,TRBV7-8,TRBJ2-1,-,CASSLVVVGGKGRPRYNEQFF,TGTGCCAGCAGCTTAGTTGTGGTTGGCGGGAAAGGGAGACCGAGGTACAATGAGCAGTTCTTC
-,TRBV18,TRBJ1-4,-,CASSRSGSTNEKLFF,TGTGCCAGCTCTCGATCAGGGTCAACTAATGAAAAACTGTTTTTT
-,TRBV4-1,TRBJ1-2,-,CASSQVGGKVFGYTF,TGCGCCAGCAGCCAAGTTGGCGGGAAGGTGTTTGGCTACACCTTC
-,TRBV9,TRBJ2-3,-,CASSVGASGTDTQYF,TGTGCCAGCAGCGTCGGGGCTAGCGGCACAGATACGCAGTATTTT
-,TRBV28,TRBJ2-7,-,CASSSGGVSYEQYF,TGTGCCAGCAGTTCGGGGGGCGTCTCCTACGAGCAGTACTTC
-,TRBV30,TRBJ2-3,TRBD2,CAWGTTGTFTDTQYF,TGTGCCTGGGGGACTACCGGGACCTTCACAGATACGCAGTATTTT
-,TRBV10-3,TRBJ2-7,TRBD1,CATSGTGGAEQYF,TGTGCCACCTCCGGGACAGGGGGCGCCGAGCAGTACTTC
-,TRBV28,TRBJ1-1,-,CASSSFPEAFF,TGTGCCAGCAGTTCTTTCCCTGAAGCTTTCTTT
-,TRBV6-6,TRBJ2-7,TRBD1,CAILQGVGYEQYF,TGTGCCATACTTCAGGGGGTTGGCTACGAGCAGTACTTC
-,TRBV9,TRBJ1-1,TRBD1,CASSVAGGSTEAFF,TGTGCCAGCAGCGTAGCAGGGGGCTCGACTGAAGCTTTCTTT
few,TRBV6-1,TRBJ1-1,-,CASSESDLNTEAFF,TGTGCCAGCAGTGAATCCGACTTGAACACTGAAGCTTTCTTT
-,TRBV27,TRBJ2-7,-,CASSLYGDKPFDEQYF,TGTGCCAGCAGTTTATATGGGGACAAACCCTTCGACGAGCAGTACTTC
once,TRBV5-6,TRBJ2-5,-,CASSVGLKLGETQYF,TGTGCCAGCAGCGTGGGACTGAAACTGGGAGAGACCCAGTACTTC
-,TRBV7-9,TRBJ1-1,TRBD1,CASSHGTGGWTEAFF,TGTGCCAGCAGCCACGGGACAGGGGGCTGGACTGAAGCTTTCTTT
-,TRBV9,TRBJ2-2,TRBD2,CASSVGASGGPAGELFF,TGTGCCAGCAGCGTAGGGGCTAGCGGGGGGCCGGCCGGGGAGCTGTTTTTT
-,TRBV30,TRBJ1-4,TRBD1,CASDRGQEKLFF,TGTGCCTCGGACAGGGGCCAGGAAAAACTGTTTTTT